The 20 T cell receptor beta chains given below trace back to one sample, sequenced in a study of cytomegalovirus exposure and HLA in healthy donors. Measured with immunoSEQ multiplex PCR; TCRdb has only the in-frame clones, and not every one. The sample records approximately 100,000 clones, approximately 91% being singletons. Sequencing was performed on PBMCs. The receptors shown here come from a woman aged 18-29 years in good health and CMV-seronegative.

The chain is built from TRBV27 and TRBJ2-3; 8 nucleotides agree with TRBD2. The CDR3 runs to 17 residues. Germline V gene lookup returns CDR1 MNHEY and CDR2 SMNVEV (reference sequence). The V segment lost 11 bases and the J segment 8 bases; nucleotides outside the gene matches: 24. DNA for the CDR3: TGTGCCGTCGGGAGGGCCCCATCTAGCGTACCGCGAGGTACGCAGTATTTT. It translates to CAVGRAPSSVPRGTQYF.

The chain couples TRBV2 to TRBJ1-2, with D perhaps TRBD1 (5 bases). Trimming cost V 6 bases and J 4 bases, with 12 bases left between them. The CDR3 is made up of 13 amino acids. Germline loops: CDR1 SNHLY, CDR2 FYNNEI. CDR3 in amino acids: CASRAWRGYGYTF. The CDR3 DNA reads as TGTGCCAGCAGGGCCTGGAGGGGCTATGGCTACACCTTC. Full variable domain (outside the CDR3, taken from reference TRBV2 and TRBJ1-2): EPEVTQTPSHQVTQMGQEVILRCVPISNHLYFYWYRQILGQKVEFLVSFYNNEISEKSEIFDDQFSVERPDGSNFTLKIRSTKLEDSAMYFCASRAWRGYGYTFGSGTRLTVV.

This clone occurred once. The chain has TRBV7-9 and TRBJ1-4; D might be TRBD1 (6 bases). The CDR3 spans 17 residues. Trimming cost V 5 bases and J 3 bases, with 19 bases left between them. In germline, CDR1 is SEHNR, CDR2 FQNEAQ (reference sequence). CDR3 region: CASSHITGSRPNEKLFF. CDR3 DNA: TGTGCCAGCAGCCACATAACAGGGTCGAGACCTAATGAAAAACTGTTTTTT.

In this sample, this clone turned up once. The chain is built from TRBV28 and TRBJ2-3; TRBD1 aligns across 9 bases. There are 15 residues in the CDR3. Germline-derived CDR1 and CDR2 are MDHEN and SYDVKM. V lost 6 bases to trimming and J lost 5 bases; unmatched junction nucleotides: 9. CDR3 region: CASSSRGTGKDTQYF. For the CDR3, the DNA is TGTGCCAGCAGCTCTAGAGGGACAGGGAAAGATACGCAGTATTTT. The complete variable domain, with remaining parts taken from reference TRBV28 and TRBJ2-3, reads DVKVTQSSRYLVKRTGEKVFLECVQDMDHENMFWYRQDPGLGLRLIYFSYDVKMKEKGDIPEGYSVSREKKERFSLILESASTNQTSMYLCASSSRGTGKDTQYFGPGTRLTVL.

As DNA, the CDR3 is TGCAGCGCAGCCGGGACAGCCACCTACGAGCAGTACTTC. Protein sequence: CSAAGTATYEQYF. The chain carries TRBV29-1 and TRBJ2-7; 7 bases are shared with TRBD1. The CDR3 length is 13 residues. V shed 7 bases and J 2 bases; nucleotides not matched to a gene: 8. The germline gives CDR1 SQVTM, CDR2 ANQGSEA.

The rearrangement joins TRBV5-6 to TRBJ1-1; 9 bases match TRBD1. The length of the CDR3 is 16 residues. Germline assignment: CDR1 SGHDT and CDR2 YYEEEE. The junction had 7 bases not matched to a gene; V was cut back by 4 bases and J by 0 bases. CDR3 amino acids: CASSVDRGTMNTEAFF. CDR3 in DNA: TGTGCCAGCAGCGTGGACAGGGGCACCATGAACACTGAAGCTTTCTTT.

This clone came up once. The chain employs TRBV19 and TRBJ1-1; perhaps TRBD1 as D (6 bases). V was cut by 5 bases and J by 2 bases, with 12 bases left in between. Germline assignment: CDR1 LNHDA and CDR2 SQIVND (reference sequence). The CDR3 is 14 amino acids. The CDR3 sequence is CASSSWTDNTEAFF. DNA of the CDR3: TGTGCCAGTAGTTCGTGGACAGACAACACTGAAGCTTTCTTT.

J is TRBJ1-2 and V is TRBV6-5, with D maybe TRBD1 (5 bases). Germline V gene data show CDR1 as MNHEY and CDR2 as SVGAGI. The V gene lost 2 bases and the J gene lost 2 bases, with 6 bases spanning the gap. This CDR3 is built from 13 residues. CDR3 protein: CASSYNRNYGYTF. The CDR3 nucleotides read TGTGCCAGCAGTTACAACAGGAACTATGGCTACACCTTC.

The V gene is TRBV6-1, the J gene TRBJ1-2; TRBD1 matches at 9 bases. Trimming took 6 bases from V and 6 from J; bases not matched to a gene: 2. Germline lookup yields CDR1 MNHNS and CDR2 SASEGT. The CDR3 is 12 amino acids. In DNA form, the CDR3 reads TGTGCCAGCAGGGGACAGGGCCATGGCTACACCTTC. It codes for CASRGQGHGYTF.

Written as DNA, the CDR3 is TGTGCCAGTAGTCCTGGGAGGGAGGGTTGGGACACTGAAGCTTTCTTT. This gives the protein CASSPGREGWDTEAFF. The rearrangement links TRBV19 to TRBJ1-1, with D uncertain. The CDR3 is 16 amino acids. Trimming left V 5 bases short and J 3 bases short, with 19 bases between. Germline V gene lookup returns CDR1 LNHDA and CDR2 SQIVND (reference sequence).

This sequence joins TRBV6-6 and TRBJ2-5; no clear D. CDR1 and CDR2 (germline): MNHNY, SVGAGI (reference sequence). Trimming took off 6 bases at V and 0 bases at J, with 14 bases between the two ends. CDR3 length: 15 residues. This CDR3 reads CASRQRNRDQETQYF. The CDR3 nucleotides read TGTGCCAGCAGACAAAGAAACAGAGACCAAGAGACCCAGTACTTC.

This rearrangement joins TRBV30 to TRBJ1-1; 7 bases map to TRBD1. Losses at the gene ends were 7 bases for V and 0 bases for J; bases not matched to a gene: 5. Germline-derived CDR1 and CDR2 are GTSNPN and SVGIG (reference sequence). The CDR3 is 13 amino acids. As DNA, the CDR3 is TGTGCCTACCACAGGGGTATGAACACTGAAGCTTTCTTT. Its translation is CAYHRGMNTEAFF.

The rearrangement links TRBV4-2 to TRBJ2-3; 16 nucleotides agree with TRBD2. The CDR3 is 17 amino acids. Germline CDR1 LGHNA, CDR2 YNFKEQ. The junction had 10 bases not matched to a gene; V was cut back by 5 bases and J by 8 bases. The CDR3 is CASSDTGTSGRGGTQYF. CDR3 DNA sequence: TGTGCCAGCAGCGATACCGGGACTAGCGGGAGGGGAGGTACGCAGTATTTT.

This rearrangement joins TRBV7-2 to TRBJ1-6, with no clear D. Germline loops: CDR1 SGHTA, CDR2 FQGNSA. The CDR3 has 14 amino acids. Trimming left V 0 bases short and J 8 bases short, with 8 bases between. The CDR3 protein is CASSLALQDSPLHF. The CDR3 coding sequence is TGTGCCAGCAGCTTAGCGCTTCAGGATTCACCCCTCCACTTT.

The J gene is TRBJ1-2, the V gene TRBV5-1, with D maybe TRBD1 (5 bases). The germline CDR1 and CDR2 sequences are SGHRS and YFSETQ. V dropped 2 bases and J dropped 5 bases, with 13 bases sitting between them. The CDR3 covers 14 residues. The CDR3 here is CASSLSLGAYGYTF. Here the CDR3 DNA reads TGCGCCAGCAGCTTATCCCTAGGGGCTTATGGCTACACCTTC.

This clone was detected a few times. CDR3 sequence: CASSPVDGGNYGYTF. CDR3 coding DNA: TGTGCCAGCAGCCCCGTTGACGGGGGGAACTATGGCTACACCTTC. J is TRBJ1-2 and V is TRBV7-3; tentatively, D is TRBD1 (5 bases). The V and J ends lost 5 bases and 2 bases respectively, with 15 bases between them. The CDR3 runs to 15 residues. CDR1 SGHTA and CDR2 FQGTGA come from the germline V gene.

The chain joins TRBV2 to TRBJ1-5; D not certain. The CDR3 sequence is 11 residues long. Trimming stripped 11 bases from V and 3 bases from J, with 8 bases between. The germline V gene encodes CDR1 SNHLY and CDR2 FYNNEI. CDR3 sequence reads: CAGVDNQPQHF. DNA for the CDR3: TGTGCCGGAGTTGACAATCAGCCCCAGCATTTT.

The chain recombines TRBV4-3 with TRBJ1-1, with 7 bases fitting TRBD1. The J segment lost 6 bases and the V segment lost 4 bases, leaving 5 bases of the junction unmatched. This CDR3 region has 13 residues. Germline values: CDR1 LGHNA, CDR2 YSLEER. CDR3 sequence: CASSRDRRAEAFF. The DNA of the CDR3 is TGCGCCAGCAGCCGGGACAGAAGAGCTGAAGCTTTCTTT.

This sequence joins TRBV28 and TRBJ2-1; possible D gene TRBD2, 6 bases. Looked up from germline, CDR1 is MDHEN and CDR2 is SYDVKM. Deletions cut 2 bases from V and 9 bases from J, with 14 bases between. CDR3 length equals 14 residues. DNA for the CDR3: TGTGCCAGCAGTTTAGGCGGGATTGTACGTGAGCAGTTCTTC. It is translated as CASSLGGIVREQFF.

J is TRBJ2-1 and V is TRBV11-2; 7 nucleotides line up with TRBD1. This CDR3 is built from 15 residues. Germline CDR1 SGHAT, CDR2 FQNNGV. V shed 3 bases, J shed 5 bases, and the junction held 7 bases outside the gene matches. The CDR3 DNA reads TGTGCCAGCAGCTTTTACTTGGGACAGAACAATGAGCAGTTCTTC. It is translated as CASSFYLGQNNEQFF.